Following are 2 T cell receptor beta chains from one sample sequenced in a study of blood T cell repertoires in COVID-19. Method: immunoSEQ multiplex PCR; TCRdb's copy keeps in-frame clones and lacks some. The sample has 100,000 to 150,000 clones, more than 75% seen once; the top ten hold 7.6%. The sample consisted of peripheral blood. Every receptor here comes from a middle-aged man with acute or convalescent COVID-19.

This clone was detected only a few times. The chain couples TRBV10-2 to TRBJ2-5; 11 bases line up with TRBD1. Germline V gives CDR1 WSHSY, CDR2 SAAADI. The CDR3 spans 15 residues. V was clipped by 5 bases and J by 4 bases; unmatched bases: 6. The CDR3 spells CASSLGTGGRETQYF. The CDR3 DNA reads TGCGCCAGCAGTCTCGGGACAGGGGGTAGAGAGACCCAGTACTTC.

The V and J genes are TRBV25-1 and TRBJ2-3; TRBD2 agrees at 8 bases. This CDR3 is 18 amino acids long. In germline, CDR1 is MGHDK, CDR2 SYGVNS. V trimming: 7 bases; J trimming: 3 bases; junction bases outside the gene matches: 18. CDR3 nucleotide sequence: TGTGCCAGCACCAAAGGGGTAGCGGGAACCTCAGGGACAGATACGCAGTATTTT. This sequence encodes CASTKGVAGTSGTDTQYF. Using reference TRBV25-1 and TRBJ2-3 for the parts outside the CDR3, the full variable domain is EADIYQTPRYLVIGTGKKITLECSQTMGHDKMYWYQQDPGMELHLIHYSYGVNSTEKGDLSSESTVSRIRTEHFPLTLESARPSHTSQYLCASTKGVAGTSGTDTQYFGPGTRLTVL.